This is a list of T cell receptor beta chains from one sample in a study of T cells in Graves' hyperthyroidism and ophthalmopathy. TCRdb reanalysed the multiplex PCR reads using MiXCR and keeps one entry per CDR3 protein. The sample carries 75,000 to 100,000 distinct CDR3 sequences, about 51% recorded once. Specimen: blood. The receptors stem from a woman aged 40 to 50 with Graves' hyperthyroidism. Both conserved end residues are part of each CDR3. The order of the fields is CDR3 protein, V gene, D gene. The D gene is left open where the match is weak.

CASSPLGGANTGELFF TRBV5-8 NA
CASSLGGIYGYTF TRBV13 NA
CSAAGPGANVLTF TRBV29-1 NA
CASSREYEQYF TRBV7-3 NA
CASKQGGEAFF TRBV12-3/TRBV12-4 TRBD1
CASSLGMGETGEKLFF TRBV7-2 NA
CATSDRGTGDGYTF TRBV24-1 TRBD1
CASSHAQGSGTSTDTQYF TRBV7-9 TRBD2
CASSDSGQGDSPLHF TRBV6-1 TRBD1
CASSSGQGSNYGYTF TRBV7-3 TRBD1
CASQGRAEEKLFF TRBV7-3 NA
CASSLSAVGYEQYF TRBV7-3 NA
CATSRGGGSYEQYF TRBV15 TRBD2
CASSYAIDGGDAYNSPLHF TRBV7-2 NA
CASSLGREGYEQYF TRBV5-4 TRBD2
CASSVGSTGGVDYGYTF TRBV9 TRBD1
CASSQRVGGNQPQYF TRBV7-8 NA
CASSYSGRNPEQYF TRBV28 TRBD2
CASSLGGGNTGELFF TRBV7-2 NA
CASSLAGAAGYGYTF TRBV7-2 NA